This TCR beta chain was profiled in a study of vaccination effects on CD4 cells after COVID-19. Whole-study context: There were a couple of convalescent patients who gave samples 16 days and one week before vaccination.

Trimming removed 3 bases at V and 5 bases at J, with 14 bases between. This CDR3 is built from 15 residues. Germline loops: CDR1 KGHSH, CDR2 LQKENI. On this clone itself: Its target is not known.

TCRdb keeps only in-frame clones here, not all; method: immunoSEQ multiplex PCR. This sample has roughly 26,000 clones, with roughly 74% found just once. Antigen-specific CD4+ T cells were first expanded with viral peptide pools by the ViraFEST assay and only then sequenced. Culture lasted around eleven days before CD4+ T cell isolation. PCR-confirmed SARS-CoV-2 infection occurred in the person between March and December 2020. This TCR was sampled from a human donor who had a prior SARS-CoV-2 infection. Material: CD4+ T cells from PBMCs cultured with HCoV-NL63 spike peptides, obtained before COVID-19 vaccination. V is TRBV18 and J is TRBJ2-1, with D maybe TRBD2 (6 bases). For the CDR3, the DNA is TGTGCCAGCTCACCGCAAACCTGGGGGGACAATGAGCAGTTCTTC. Residues: CASSPQTWGDNEQFF.